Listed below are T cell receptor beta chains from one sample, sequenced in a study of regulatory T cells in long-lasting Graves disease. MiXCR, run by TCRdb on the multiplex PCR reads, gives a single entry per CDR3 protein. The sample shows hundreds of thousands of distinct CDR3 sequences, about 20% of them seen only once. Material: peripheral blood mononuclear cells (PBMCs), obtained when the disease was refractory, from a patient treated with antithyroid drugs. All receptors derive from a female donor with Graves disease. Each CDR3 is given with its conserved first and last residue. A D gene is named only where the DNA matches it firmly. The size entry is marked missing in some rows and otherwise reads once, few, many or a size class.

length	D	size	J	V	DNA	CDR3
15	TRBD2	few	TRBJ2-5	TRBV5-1	TGCGCCAGCAGTCCGGGGAGCGGGGGCCAAGAGACCCAGTACTTC	CASSPGSGGQETQYF
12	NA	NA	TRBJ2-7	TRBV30	TGTGCCTGGAGTCCCAGGGTAGGCGAGCAGTACTTC	CAWSPRVGEQYF
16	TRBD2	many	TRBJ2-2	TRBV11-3	TGTGCCAGCAGCAATGTAGGGACTAGGGACACCGGGGAGCTGTTTTTT	CASSNVGTRDTGELFF
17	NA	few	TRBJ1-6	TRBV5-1	TGCGCCAGCAGCCCCAGACCGGGGGCCACCGAAGGGTCACCCCTCCACTTT	CASSPRPGATEGSPLHF
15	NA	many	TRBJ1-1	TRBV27	TGTGCCAGCAGTTTAGTATGGGGGGCAGATACTGAAGCTTTCTTT	CASSLVWGADTEAFF
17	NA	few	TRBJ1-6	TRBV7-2	TGTGCCAGCACCCCTTACGGTACAGGGAGGCTTAATTCACCCCTCCACTTT	CASTPYGTGRLNSPLHF
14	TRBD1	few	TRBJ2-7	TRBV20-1	TGCAGTGCAACACCGGGACAGGGATGGAGCGAGCAGTACTTC	CSATPGQGWSEQYF
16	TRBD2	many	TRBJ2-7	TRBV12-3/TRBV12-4	TGTGCCAGCAGTTTGGAGCTAGCGGGAGGATCCCACGAGCAGTACTTC	CASSLELAGGSHEQYF
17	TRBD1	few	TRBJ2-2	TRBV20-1	TGCAGTGCTAGAGACAGCCGGGACAGGGTGAACACCGGGGAGCTGTTTTTT	CSARDSRDRVNTGELFF
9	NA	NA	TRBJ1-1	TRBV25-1	TGTGCCAGCAGTGTCCGAGCTTTCTTT	CASSVRAFF
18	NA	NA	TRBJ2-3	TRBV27	TGTGCCAGCAGTCCCCCCCCGGGGCGAGACCCGTCCTTTGATTCGCAGTATTTT	CASSPPPGRDPSFDSQYF
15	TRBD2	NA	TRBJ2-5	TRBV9	TGTGCCAGCAGCGTAGGGGCGGGAGATTGGGAGACCCAGTACTTC	CASSVGAGDWETQYF
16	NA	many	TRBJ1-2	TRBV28	TGTGCCAGCAGTTTATACTCAGCCGAGGTTGACTATGGCTACACCTTC	CASSLYSAEVDYGYTF
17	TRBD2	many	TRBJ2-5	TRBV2	TGTGCCAGCAGTGAACAGTTAGCGGGCGTTCATCAAGAGACCCAGTACTTC	CASSEQLAGVHQETQYF
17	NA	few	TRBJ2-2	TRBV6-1	TGTGCCAGCAGTACCCCCCCCTACAGGACGAACACCGGGGAGCTGTTTTTT	CASSTPPYRTNTGELFF
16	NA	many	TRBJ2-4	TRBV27	TGTGCCAGCAGCGTCAGGTTCAACCTAGCCAAAAACATTCAGTACTTC	CASSVRFNLAKNIQYF
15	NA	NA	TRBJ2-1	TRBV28	TGTGCCAGCAGTCCCGTGGACAGCTCCTACAATGAGCAGTTCTTC	CASSPVDSSYNEQFF
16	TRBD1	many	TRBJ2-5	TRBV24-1	TGTGCCACCAGTAAAAGGACAGGGCAATACCAAGAGACCCAGTACTTC	CATSKRTGQYQETQYF
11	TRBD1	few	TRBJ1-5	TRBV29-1	TGCAGCGTCGGGACAGGGGAGTCCCAGCATTTT	CSVGTGESQHF
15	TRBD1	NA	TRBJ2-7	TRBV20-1	TGCAGTGCTAGAGAGGAGACAGGGTTAGGATACGAGCAGTACTTC	CSAREETGLGYEQYF
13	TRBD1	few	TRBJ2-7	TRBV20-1	TGCAGTGCTCAGGGGGCTTCTAACTACGAGCAGTACTTC	CSAQGASNYEQYF
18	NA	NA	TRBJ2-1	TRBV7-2	TGTGCCAGCAGCTTCTCAGGGTTGAGGGGGGCATGGCTACATGAGCAGTTCTTC	CASSFSGLRGAWLHEQFF
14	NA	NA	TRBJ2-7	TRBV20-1	TGCAGTGCTTCGGACTCCCGGGTCACCTACGAGCAGTACTTC	CSASDSRVTYEQYF
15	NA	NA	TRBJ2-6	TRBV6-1	TGTGCCAGCCGCGCTAAGGGGACTGGGGCCAACGTCCTGACTTTC	CASRAKGTGANVLTF
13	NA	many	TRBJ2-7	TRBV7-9	TGTGCCAGCAGCCGAACACAGGGTTTCGAGCAGTACTTC	CASSRTQGFEQYF
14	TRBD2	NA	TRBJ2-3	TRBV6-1	TGTGCCAGCAGCAGGCGGGAGCGGACAGATACGCAGTATTTT	CASSRRERTDTQYF
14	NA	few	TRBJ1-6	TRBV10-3	TGTGCCATCAGTGAGAGACAACAGGATTCACCCCTCCACTTT	CAISERQQDSPLHF
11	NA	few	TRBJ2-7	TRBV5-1	TGCGCCAGCCGGATAGCCTACGAGCAGTACTTC	CASRIAYEQYF
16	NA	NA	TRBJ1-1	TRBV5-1	TGCGCCAGCAGCCCACTGTGGCCGACCGGGGACACTGAAGCTTTCTTT	CASSPLWPTGDTEAFF
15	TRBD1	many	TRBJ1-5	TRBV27	TGTGCCAGCAGACAGGGGGCTTACAGCAATCAGCCCCAGCATTTT	CASRQGAYSNQPQHF